The present TCR beta chain was sequenced within a study of OX40 agonist ivuxolimab in advanced cancers. As for the study in general: Clinicians treated patients with ivuxolimab, an agonistic anti-OX40 (CD134) antibody.

Study findings and constraints: By week 6 at 0.1 to 3.0 mg/kg, blood CD4+ and CD8+ T cells had expanded clonally.

As concerns this clone: Its antigen is as yet unknown.

Patients with a history of autoimmune disease or on systemic immunosuppression were excluded. Sequenced by immunoSEQ multiplex PCR; TCRdb stores in-frame clones only, minus some. The profile covers some 8,200 clones, with around 86% appearing a single time and 1.5% to 2% taken by the ten largest. Trimming took off 4 bases at V and 2 bases at J, with 4 bases between the two ends. CDR3 length: 12 residues. Per the germline V gene, CDR1 is MNHNS and CDR2 is SASEGT. The starting material was CD4+ or CD8+ T cells sorted from blood, obtained in a trial of the OX40 agonist ivuxolimab. The receptor was isolated from an adult with an advanced solid tumor such as melanoma, head and neck, liver or kidney cancer. The chain is built from TRBV6-1 and TRBJ2-3; D is unclear. Here the CDR3 reads CASSGDTDTQYF. The CDR3 DNA is TGTGCCAGCAGTGGGGACACAGATACGCAGTATTTT.